Below, 14 T cell receptor beta chains from the same sample are listed, as sequenced in a study of T cell responses to AZD1222 COVID-19 vaccine. The assay was immunoSEQ multiplex PCR, and TCRdb's table has in-frame clones only and misses some. The repertoire consists of under 150,000 clones, with approximately 91% occurring once and the leading ten covering around 2.4%. The source was peripheral blood, collected on day 0 of AZD1222 vaccination. The receptor set was obtained from an adult in good health.

This sequence joins TRBV5-1 and TRBJ2-2; no reliable D call. There are 16 residues in the CDR3. The V end lost 2 bases, the J end lost 0 bases, and 11 bases lay between the germline ends. From germline, CDR1 is SGHRS and CDR2 YFSETQ. CDR3 sequence: CASSLGFTANTGELFF. CDR3 nucleotide sequence: TGCGCCAGCAGCTTAGGGTTTACCGCGAACACCGGGGAGCTGTTTTTT.

This clone has just one count. V usage is TRBV12-5 and J usage is TRBJ1-6; 8 bases align to TRBD1. The CDR3 contains 21 residues. With 4 bases clipped from V and 4 bases from J, the junction kept 21 bases outside the gene matches. CDR1 is LGHNT, CDR2 FRNRAP, per germline. Here the CDR3 reads CASGCPSRRDRSPIYNSPLHF. DNA for the CDR3: TGTGCTAGTGGTTGCCCTTCTAGAAGGGACAGGAGTCCCATTTATAATTCACCCCTCCACTTT. Together with reference TRBV12-5 and TRBJ1-6, the CDR3 gives the full variable domain: DARVTQTPRHKVTEMGQEVTMRCQPILGHNTVFWYRQTMMQGLELLAYFRNRAPLDDSGMPKDRFSAEMPDATLATLKIQPSEPRDSAVYFCASGCPSRRDRSPIYNSPLHFGNGTRLTVT.

The V and J genes are TRBV7-8 and TRBJ1-2, with TRBD1 matching 11 bases. The CDR3 has 16 residues. The J segment lost 1 base and the V segment lost 1 base, leaving 2 bases of the junction unmatched. The germline V gene has CDR1 SGHVS and CDR2 FQNEAQ. The CDR3 DNA reads as TGTGCCAGCAGCTTAGGGGGACAGGGGGATAACTATGGCTACACCTTC. It codes for CASSLGGQGDNYGYTF.

The chain links TRBV18 to TRBJ2-3, with 10 bases matching TRBD2. The trim removed 3 bases at V and 0 bases at J, leaving 0 bases unmatched. From germline, CDR1 is KGHSH and CDR2 LQKENI. The CDR3 length is 15 residues. The CDR3 nucleotides are TGTGCCAGCTCACCGACTAGCGGGAGCACAGATACGCAGTATTTT. This encodes CASSPTSGSTDTQYF.

The chain employs TRBV7-3 and TRBJ2-1, with TRBD2 identical over 11 bases. With 5 bases clipped from V and 0 bases from J, the junction kept 3 bases outside the gene matches. The CDR3 covers 16 residues. Germline CDR1 is SGHTA and CDR2 is FQGTGA. In nucleotides, the CDR3 is TGTGCCAGCAGCACCACTAGCGGGAGCTCCTACAATGAGCAGTTCTTC. Encoded protein: CASSTTSGSSYNEQFF.

The genes are TRBV5-1 and TRBJ1-6, with D perhaps matching TRBD1 (6 bases). The ends were cut back, 4 bases at V and 7 bases at J, with 15 bases in the middle. Germline CDR1 is SGHRS and CDR2 is YFSETQ. The CDR3 is 15 amino acids. CDR3 nucleotides: TGCGCCAGCAGCCTGGATGGGGGCGGGAATTCACCCCTCCACTTT. Translated, it gives CASSLDGGGNSPLHF.

The V call is TRBV30, the J call TRBJ2-2, with no clear D. V was shortened by 3 bases and J by 7 bases, with 15 bases between the two germline ends. In germline, CDR1 is GTSNPN, CDR2 SVGIG (reference sequence). The CDR3 contains 14 residues. The CDR3 loop reads CAWRKLGADGELFF. The CDR3 nucleotides read TGTGCCTGGAGAAAGTTAGGTGCGGACGGGGAGCTGTTTTTT.

The chain's CDR3 is CASLVEMNTEAFF. Here the CDR3 DNA reads TGTGCCAGCCTGGTGGAAATGAACACTGAAGCTTTCTTT. This chain uses TRBV28 with TRBJ1-1; D gene uncertain. Germline V gives CDR1 MDHEN, CDR2 SYDVKM. This CDR3 has 13 residues. V shed 8 bases and J shed 0 bases, with 10 bases lying between them.

The rearrangement links TRBV12-3 or TRBV12-4 to TRBJ1-1, with D uncertain. The CDR3 length is 12 residues. V lost 7 bases and J lost 6, with 12 bases in between. The CDR3 DNA follows: TGTGCCAGCACCTTATTACAGTCTGAAGCTTTCTTT. It encodes CASTLLQSEAFF.

The CDR3 spells CASSLAASGNTGELFF. The CDR3 DNA is TGCGCCAGCAGCTTGGCCGCTAGCGGGAACACCGGGGAGCTGTTTTTT. The chain carries TRBV5-1 and TRBJ2-2, with 7 bases identical to TRBD2. Germline CDR1 SGHRS, CDR2 YFSETQ. Trimming took 0 bases from V and 1 from J; bases not matched to a gene: 3. The CDR3 covers 16 residues. Variable domain in full (rest from reference TRBV5-1 and TRBJ2-2): KAGVTQTPRYLIKTRGQQVTLSCSPISGHRSVSWYQQTPGQGLQFLFEYFSETQRNKGNFPGRFSGRQFSNSRSEMNVSTLELGDSALYLCASSLAASGNTGELFFGEGSRLTVL.

The gene calls are TRBV27 and TRBJ1-1; D perhaps matches TRBD1 (5 bases). This CDR3 comprises 11 residues. The V and J ends lost 8 bases and 5 bases respectively, with 9 bases between them. Germline V gene data show CDR1 as MNHEY and CDR2 as SMNVEV (reference sequence). This chain's CDR3 is CASWDRTEAFF. As DNA, the CDR3 is TGTGCCAGCTGGGACCGGACTGAAGCTTTCTTT.

The chain carries TRBV6-6 and TRBJ2-5, with D maybe TRBD1 (6 bases). The CDR3 sequence is 16 residues long. Trimming left V 2 bases short and J 3 bases short, with 16 bases between. In germline, CDR1 is MNHNY, CDR2 SVGAGI (reference sequence). CDR3 sequence (DNA): TGTGCCAGCAGTTACGGACCAGGGGTGGGGGAAGAGACCCAGTACTTC. Encoded protein: CASSYGPGVGEETQYF.

V is TRBV5-1 and J is TRBJ1-3; no clear D. The CDR3 is made up of 14 amino acids. The germline V gene encodes CDR1 SGHRS and CDR2 YFSETQ. V lost 4 bases, J lost 1 base, and 9 bases lay in between. The CDR3 is CASSEPGSGNTIYF. As DNA, the CDR3 is TGCGCCAGCAGCGAGCCGGGGTCTGGAAACACCATATATTTT.

This chain joins TRBV7-2 and TRBJ1-5, with D hard to call. The ends were cut back, 2 bases at V and 3 bases at J, with 8 bases in the middle. CDR3 length: 14 amino acids. Germline assignment: CDR1 SGHTA and CDR2 FQGNSA. The CDR3, as DNA: TGTGCCAGCAGCTTAAAGTCAGACAATCAGCCCCAGCATTTT. Its protein product is CASSLKSDNQPQHF. The whole variable domain, filled in from reference TRBV7-2 and TRBJ1-5, reads GAGVSQSPSNKVTEKGKDVELRCDPISGHTALYWYRQSLGQGLEFLIYFQGNSAPDKSGLPSDRFSAERTGGSVSTLTIQRTQQEDSAVYLCASSLKSDNQPQHFGDGTRLSIL.